Given below is one TCR beta chain in context. Vbeta (60) and Jbeta (13) primers were used in the PCR. Source study methods: Roughly 9.9 million shared chains were among the approximately 82 million unique TCR beta chains that a later analysis counted. Sequenced by immunoSEQ multiplex PCR; TCRdb stores in-frame clones only, minus some. D and trimming come from the DNA, and the V and J calls and clone size come from that table. Recorded for this sample: some 80,000 clones. The data derive from a study of cytomegalovirus exposure and HLA in healthy donors. Nominally healthy donors provided the samples, though records likely missed some immune exposures. The CDR3 length is 16 residues. V lost 1 base and J 2 bases, leaving 15 bases between the germline ends. Germline V gene sequence: CDR1 SGHVS, CDR2 FQNEAQ.

The TCR was taken from a man over 45 in good health and CMV-seropositive. The chain combines TRBV7-8 with TRBJ2-7, with D perhaps TRBD1 (6 bases). Sample: PBMCs. The CDR3 DNA is TGTGCCAGCAGCTTAGGGAGAATGCCAGGGGCCTACGAGCAGTACGTC. Translation gives CASSLGRMPGAYEQYV.